Listed below are T cell receptor beta chains from one sample, sequenced in a study of blood T cell repertoires in COVID-19. TCRdb keeps only in-frame clones here, not all; method: immunoSEQ multiplex PCR. The sample records tens of thousands of clones, roughly 83% being singletons. Sequenced: peripheral blood. The receptors come from a human donor in a cohort sampled during active COVID-19. Both conserved end residues are part of each CDR3. D genes are given only for firm matches. Rows give clone size only sometimes, using once, few, many, or a class for an expanded clone.

>TRBJ2-1|TRBV14|TRBD2|-
CASSTGLAGTNEQFF
TGTGCCAGCAGCACGGGACTAGCGGGAACCAATGAGCAGTTCTTC
>TRBJ2-5|TRBV28|-|-
CASSSGGNGKETQYF
TGTGCCAGCAGTTCAGGAGGGAATGGGAAAGAGACCCAGTACTTC
>TRBJ2-1|TRBV1|-|few
CTSSQGLAQPYNEQFF
TGCACCAGCAGCCAAGGACTAGCGCAGCCCTACAATGAGCAGTTCTTC
>TRBJ2-5|TRBV3-1/TRBV3-2|-|-
CASSQVSRETQYF
TGTGCCAGCAGCCAAGTGTCCCGAGAGACCCAGTACTTC
>TRBJ2-5|TRBV18|-|-
CASSPSDIETQYF
TGTGCCAGCTCACCATCAGATATAGAGACCCAGTACTTC
>TRBJ1-6|TRBV6-6|-|-
CASSYAQGNSPLHF
TGTGCCAGCAGTTACGCCCAGGGGAATTCACCCCTCCACTTT
>TRBJ2-6|TRBV18|TRBD1|-
CASSPGDRGLGANVLTF
TGTGCCAGCTCACCAGGGGACAGGGGGCTTGGGGCCAACGTCCTGACTTTC
>TRBJ2-1|TRBV9|TRBD1|-
CASSVVTGGSNEQFF
TGTGCCAGCAGCGTAGTGACAGGGGGTAGCAATGAGCAGTTCTTC
>TRBJ1-1|TRBV18|-|-
CASSPPVAEDEAFF
TGTGCCAGCTCACCACCGGTGGCAGAAGATGAAGCTTTCTTT
>TRBJ2-6|TRBV19|TRBD1|-
CASSPFRDRGSGANVLTF
TGTGCCAGTAGCCCTTTCCGGGACAGGGGCTCTGGGGCCAACGTCCTGACTTTC
>TRBJ2-5|TRBV10-3|-|-
CAISTQGSLQETQYF
TGTGCCATCAGTACTCAGGGGTCCCTCCAAGAGACCCAGTACTTC
>TRBJ2-1|TRBV7-9|-|-
CASSLGAGQFYNEQFF
TGTGCCAGCAGCTTAGGCGCGGGGCAATTCTACAATGAGCAGTTCTTC
>TRBJ2-2|TRBV30|TRBD1|-
CARDRGTGELFF
TGTGCTCGGGACAGGGGAACCGGGGAGCTGTTTTTT
>TRBJ2-7|TRBV29-1|TRBD2|-
CSQRGPSGEQYF
TGCAGCCAGCGGGGCCCCTCGGGGGAGCAGTACTTC
>TRBJ2-7|TRBV5-5|-|-
CASSPQDLSYEQYF
TGTGCCAGCAGCCCTCAGGACTTATCCTACGAGCAGTACTTC
>TRBJ1-2|TRBV2|TRBD1|-
CASSVVPDRGVGYTF
TGTGCCAGCAGTGTCGTTCCGGACAGGGGCGTCGGCTACACCTTC
>TRBJ2-6|TRBV2|-|-
CASSASSGANVLTF
TGTGCCAGCAGTGCCAGCTCTGGGGCCAACGTCCTGACTTTC
>TRBJ1-4|TRBV6-1|-|-
CASSEQTGSNEKLFF
TGTGCCAGCAGTGAACAGACAGGTTCTAATGAAAAACTGTTTTTT
>TRBJ2-7|TRBV6-6|-|-
CASSDTGPSYEQYF
TGTGCCAGCAGTGATACAGGGCCCTCCTACGAGCAGTACTTC
>TRBJ2-5|TRBV30|-|-
CAWSVRSTQETQYF
TGTGCCTGGAGTGTACGAAGCACCCAAGAGACCCAGTACTTC
>TRBJ1-1|TRBV18|TRBD1|-
CASSPLTGGDTEAFF
TGTGCCAGCTCACCACTTACAGGGGGCGACACTGAAGCTTTCTTT
>TRBJ2-2|TRBV19|TRBD2|-
CASISSGANTGELFF
TGTGCCAGTATATCCAGCGGGGCGAACACCGGGGAGCTGTTTTTT
>TRBJ2-7|TRBV28|-|-
CASSLGTHTPYEQYF
TGTGCCAGCAGTTTGGGGACACATACCCCCTACGAGCAGTACTTC